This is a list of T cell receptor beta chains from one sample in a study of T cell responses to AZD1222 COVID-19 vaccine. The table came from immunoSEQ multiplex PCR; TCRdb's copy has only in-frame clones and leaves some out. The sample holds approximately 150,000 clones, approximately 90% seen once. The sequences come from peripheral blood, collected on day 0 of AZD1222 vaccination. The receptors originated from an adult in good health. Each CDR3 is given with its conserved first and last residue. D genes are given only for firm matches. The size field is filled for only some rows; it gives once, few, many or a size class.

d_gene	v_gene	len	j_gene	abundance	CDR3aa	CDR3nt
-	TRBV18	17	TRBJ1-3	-	CASSPLIGGNSGNTIYF	TGTGCCAGCTCACCTCTCATAGGCGGTAATTCTGGAAACACCATATATTTT
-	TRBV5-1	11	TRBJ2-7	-	CASSLDYEQYF	TGCGCCAGCAGCTTAGACTACGAGCAGTACTTC
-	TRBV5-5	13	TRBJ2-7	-	CASSLDGDYEQYF	TGTGCCAGCAGCTTGGATGGGGACTACGAGCAGTACTTC
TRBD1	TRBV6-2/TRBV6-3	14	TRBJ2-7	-	CASSDRGTDYEQYF	TGTGCCAGCAGCGACAGGGGAACGGACTACGAGCAGTACTTC
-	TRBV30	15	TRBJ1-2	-	CAWAPPTSRMYGYTF	TGTGCCTGGGCCCCCCCGACATCGAGGATGTATGGCTACACCTTC
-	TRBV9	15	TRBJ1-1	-	CASSVDPGRGTEAFF	TGTGCCAGCAGCGTGGACCCGGGAAGGGGCACTGAAGCTTTCTTT
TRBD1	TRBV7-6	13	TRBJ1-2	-	CASSPGTDYGYTF	TGTGCCAGCAGCCCTGGGACAGACTATGGCTACACCTTC
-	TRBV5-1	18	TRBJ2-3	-	CASSLGSRASHSTDTQYF	TGCGCCAGCAGCTTGGGAAGTCGGGCTAGCCATAGCACAGATACGCAGTATTTT
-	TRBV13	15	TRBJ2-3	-	CASSLVGLVLDTQYF	TGTGCCAGCAGCTTAGTCGGGCTAGTCTTAGATACGCAGTATTTT
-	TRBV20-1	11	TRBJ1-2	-	CSAAPEGGYTF	TGCAGTGCTGCCCCCGAGGGAGGCTACACCTTC
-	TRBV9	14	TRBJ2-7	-	CASSKGAGAYEQYF	TGTGCCAGCTCTAAGGGGGCGGGGGCGTACGAGCAGTACTTC
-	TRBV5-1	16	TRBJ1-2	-	CASSLAGTSDPNGYTF	TGCGCCAGCAGCTTGGCCGGGACCTCCGACCCGAATGGCTACACCTTC
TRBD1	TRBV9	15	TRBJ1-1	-	CASSARTGGRAEAFF	TGTGCCAGCAGCGCCCGGACAGGGGGCAGGGCTGAAGCTTTCTTT
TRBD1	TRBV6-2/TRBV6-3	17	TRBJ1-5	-	CASSRKTGSVKVQPQHF	TGTGCCAGCAGTAGAAAGACAGGGTCGGTAAAGGTTCAGCCCCAGCATTTT
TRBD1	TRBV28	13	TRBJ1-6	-	CASGQGNNSPLHF	TGTGCCAGTGGACAGGGGAACAATTCACCCCTCCACTTT
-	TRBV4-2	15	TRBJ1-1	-	CASSQATQGREEAFF	TGTGCCAGCAGCCAAGCTACTCAGGGGCGCGAGGAAGCTTTCTTT
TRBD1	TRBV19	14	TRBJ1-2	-	CASSGDRAPYGYTF	TGTGCCAGTAGTGGCGACAGGGCTCCCTATGGCTACACCTTC
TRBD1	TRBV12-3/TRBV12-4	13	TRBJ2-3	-	CASSWTGPDTQYF	TGTGCCAGCAGTTGGACAGGGCCAGATACGCAGTATTTT
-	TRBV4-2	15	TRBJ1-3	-	CASSQDRISGNTIYF	TGTGCCAGCAGCCAAGATCGGATCTCTGGAAACACCATATATTTT
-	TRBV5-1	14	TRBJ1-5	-	CASSFGGRDQPQHF	TGCGCCAGCAGCTTCGGAGGCAGGGATCAGCCCCAGCATTTT
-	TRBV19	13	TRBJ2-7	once	CASRRTSSDEQYF	TGTGCCAGTAGGAGGACGTCCTCCGACGAGCAGTACTTC
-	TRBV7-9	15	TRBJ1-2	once	CASSLPAGGNYGYTF	TGTGCCAGCAGCTTGCCGGCCGGAGGGAATTATGGCTACACCTTC
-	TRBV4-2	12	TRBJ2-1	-	CASSQGHNEQFF	TGTGCCAGCAGCCAAGGCCACAATGAGCAGTTCTTC
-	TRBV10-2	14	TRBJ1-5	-	CASSESALNQPQHF	TGCGCCAGCAGTGAGTCGGCCCTCAATCAGCCCCAGCATTTT
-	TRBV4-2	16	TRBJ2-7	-	CASSQEGRFNSYEQYF	TGTGCCAGCAGCCAAGAAGGCCGGTTCAACTCCTACGAGCAGTACTTC